This T cell receptor (beta chain) emerged from a study of CD8+CD57+ T cells in acquired aplastic anemia. The junction had 13 bases not matched to a gene; V was cut back by 2 bases and J by 8 bases. Germline CDR1 is SGHRS and CDR2 is YFSETQ. The CDR3 contains 16 residues. Patients picked for sequencing had shown CD8+CD57+ cell expansion detected by flow cytometry. Researchers used genomic DNA as the template to profile TCR beta VDJ and CDR3. MiXCR was run by TCRdb on the reads, yielding one entry per CDR3 protein. The profile shows 260,000 or so distinct CDR3 sequences, 70% to 85% of them singletons. The origin of this receptor is a human donor with aplastic anemia. What was sequenced was sorted CD4+, CD8+, or CD8+CD57+ T cells (not recorded which) from PBMCs. J is TRBJ2-1 and V is TRBV5-1; TRBD2 matches at 7 bases. CDR3 sequence: CASSFQSSGTSDEQFF. The CDR3 bases are TGCGCCAGCAGCTTTCAAAGCAGCGGGACGAGCGATGAGCAGTTCTTC.